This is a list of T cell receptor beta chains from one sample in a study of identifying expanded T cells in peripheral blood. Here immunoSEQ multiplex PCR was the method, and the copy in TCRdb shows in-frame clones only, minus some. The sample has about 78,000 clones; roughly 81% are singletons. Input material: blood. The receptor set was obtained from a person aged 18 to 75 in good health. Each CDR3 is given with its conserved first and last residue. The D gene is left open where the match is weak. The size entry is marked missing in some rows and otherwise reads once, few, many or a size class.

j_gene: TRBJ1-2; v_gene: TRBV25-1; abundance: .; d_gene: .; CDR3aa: CASSDQRQADSYGYTF; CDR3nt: TGTGCCAGCAGTGACCAACGACAAGCCGATTCCTATGGCTACACCTTC
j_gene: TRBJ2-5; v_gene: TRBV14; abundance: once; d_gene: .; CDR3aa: CASSQVRSWETQYF; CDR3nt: TGTGCCAGCAGCCAAGTGCGATCGTGGGAGACCCAGTACTTC
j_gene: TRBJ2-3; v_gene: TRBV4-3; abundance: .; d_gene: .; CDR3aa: CASSQDWGTTDTQYF; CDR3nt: TGCGCCAGCAGCCAAGATTGGGGTACCACAGATACGCAGTATTTT
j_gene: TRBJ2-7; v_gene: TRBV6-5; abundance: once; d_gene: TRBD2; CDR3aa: CASSYDSGRSYEQYF; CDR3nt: TGTGCCAGCAGTTACGATAGCGGGAGGTCCTACGAGCAGTACTTC
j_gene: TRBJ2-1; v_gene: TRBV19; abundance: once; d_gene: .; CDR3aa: CASGRSIGDEQFF; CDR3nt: TGTGCCAGTGGTAGAAGTATAGGAGATGAGCAGTTCTTC
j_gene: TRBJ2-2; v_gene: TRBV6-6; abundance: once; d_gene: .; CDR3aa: CASSVGVPRTGELFF; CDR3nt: TGTGCCAGCAGTGTCGGGGTCCCGAGGACCGGGGAGCTGTTTTTT
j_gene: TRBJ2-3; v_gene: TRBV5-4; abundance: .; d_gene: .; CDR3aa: CASSLGLKTQYF; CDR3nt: TGTGCCAGCAGCTTGGGACTTAAAACGCAGTATTTT
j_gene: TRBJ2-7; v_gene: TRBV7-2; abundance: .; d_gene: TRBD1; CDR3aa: CASSLGQSSYEQYF; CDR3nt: TGTGCCAGCAGCTTGGGACAGAGTTCCTACGAGCAGTACTTC
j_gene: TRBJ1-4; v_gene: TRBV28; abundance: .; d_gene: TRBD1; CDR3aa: CASSARDRGIYNEKLFF; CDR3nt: TGTGCCAGCAGTGCCCGAGACAGGGGGATATATAATGAAAAACTGTTTTTT
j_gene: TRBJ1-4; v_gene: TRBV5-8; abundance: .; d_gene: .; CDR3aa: CASSFAGKLFF; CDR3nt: TGTGCCAGCAGCTTCGCCGGAAAACTGTTTTTT
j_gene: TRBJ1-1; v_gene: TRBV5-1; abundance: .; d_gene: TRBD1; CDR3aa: CASSLLGQVGNTEAFF; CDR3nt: TGCGCCAGCAGCTTGCTGGGACAGGTGGGAAACACTGAAGCTTTCTTT
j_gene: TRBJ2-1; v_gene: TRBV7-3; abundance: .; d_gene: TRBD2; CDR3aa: CASSDPGLVNNEQFF; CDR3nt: TGTGCCAGCAGTGACCCGGGACTAGTAAACAATGAGCAGTTCTTC
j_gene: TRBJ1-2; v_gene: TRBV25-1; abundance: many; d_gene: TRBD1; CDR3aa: CASSEQTGVGYTF; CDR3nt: TGTGCCAGCAGTGAACAGACAGGGGTCGGCTACACCTTC
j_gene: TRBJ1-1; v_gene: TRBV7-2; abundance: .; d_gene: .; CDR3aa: CASSLGGGWALAFF; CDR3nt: TGTGCCAGCAGCTTAGGGGGAGGTTGGGCTTTGGCTTTCTTT
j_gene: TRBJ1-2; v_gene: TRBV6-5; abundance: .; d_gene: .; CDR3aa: CASSPPGGAVGYTF; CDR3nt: TGTGCCAGCAGTCCCCCTGGGGGCGCGGTTGGCTACACCTTC
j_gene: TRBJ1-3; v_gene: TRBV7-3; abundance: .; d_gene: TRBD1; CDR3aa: CASSLNRGFSGNTIYF; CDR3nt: TGTGCCAGCAGCCTAAACAGGGGGTTCTCTGGAAACACCATATATTTT
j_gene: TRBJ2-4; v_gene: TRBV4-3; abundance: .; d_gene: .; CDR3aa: CASSQQKDTYGDIQYF; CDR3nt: TGCGCCAGCAGCCAGCAAAAAGACACCTACGGGGACATTCAGTACTTC
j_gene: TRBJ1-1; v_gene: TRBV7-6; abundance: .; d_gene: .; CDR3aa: CASSLERGTEAFF; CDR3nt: TGTGCCAGCAGCTTAGAGAGAGGCACTGAAGCTTTCTTT
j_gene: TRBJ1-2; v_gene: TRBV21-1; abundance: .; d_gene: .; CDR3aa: CASTFRRTQPKLGYTF; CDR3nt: TGTGCCAGCACCTTCCGACGCACTCAACCCAAGTTGGGCTACACCTTC
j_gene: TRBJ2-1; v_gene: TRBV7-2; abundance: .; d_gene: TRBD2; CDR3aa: CASSLWRESYNEQFF; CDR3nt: TGTGCCAGCAGCTTATGGCGGGAGAGTTACAATGAGCAGTTCTTC
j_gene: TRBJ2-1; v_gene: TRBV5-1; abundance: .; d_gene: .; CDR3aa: CASSLERGRDLYNEQFF; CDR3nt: TGCGCCAGCAGCTTGGAACGAGGCAGGGACCTTTACAATGAGCAGTTCTTC
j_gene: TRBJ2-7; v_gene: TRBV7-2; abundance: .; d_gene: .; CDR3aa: CASSLSHVGNEQYF; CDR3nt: TGTGCCAGCAGCTTAAGTCACGTCGGGAACGAGCAGTACTTC
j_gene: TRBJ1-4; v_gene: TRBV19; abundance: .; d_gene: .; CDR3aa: CASSDDGTPNNEKLFF; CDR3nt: TGTGCCAGTAGTGACGACGGGACACCTAATAATGAAAAACTGTTTTTT
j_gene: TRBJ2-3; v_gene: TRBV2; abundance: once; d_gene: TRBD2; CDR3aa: CASSEWRGRTTDTQYF; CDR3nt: TGTGCCAGCAGTGAATGGCGCGGGAGAACGACAGATACGCAGTATTTT